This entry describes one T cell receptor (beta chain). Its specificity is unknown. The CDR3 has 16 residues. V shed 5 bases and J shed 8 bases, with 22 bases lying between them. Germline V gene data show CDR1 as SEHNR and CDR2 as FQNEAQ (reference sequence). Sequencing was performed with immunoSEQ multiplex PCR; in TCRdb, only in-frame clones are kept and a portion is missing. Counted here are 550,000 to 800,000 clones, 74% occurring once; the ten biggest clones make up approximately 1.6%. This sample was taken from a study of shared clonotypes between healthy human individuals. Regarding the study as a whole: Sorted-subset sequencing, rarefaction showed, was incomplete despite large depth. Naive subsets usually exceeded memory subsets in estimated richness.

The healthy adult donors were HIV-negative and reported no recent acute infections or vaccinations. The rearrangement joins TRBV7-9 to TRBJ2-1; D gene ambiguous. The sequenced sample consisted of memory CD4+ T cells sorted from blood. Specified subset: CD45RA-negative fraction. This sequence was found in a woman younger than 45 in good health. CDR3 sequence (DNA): TGTGCCAGCAGCCGGGCGTTGGTGGTTAAACGGGATGAGCAGTTCTTC. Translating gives CASSRALVVKRDEQFF.